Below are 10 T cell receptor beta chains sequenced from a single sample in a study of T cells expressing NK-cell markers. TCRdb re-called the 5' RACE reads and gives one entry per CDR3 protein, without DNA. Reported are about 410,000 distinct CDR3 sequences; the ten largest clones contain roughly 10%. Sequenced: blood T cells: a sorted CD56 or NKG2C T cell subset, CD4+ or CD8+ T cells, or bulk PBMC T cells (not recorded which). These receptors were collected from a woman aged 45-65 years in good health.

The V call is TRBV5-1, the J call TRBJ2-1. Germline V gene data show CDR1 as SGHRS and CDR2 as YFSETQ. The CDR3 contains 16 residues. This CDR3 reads CASSLAQPSRYNEQFF.

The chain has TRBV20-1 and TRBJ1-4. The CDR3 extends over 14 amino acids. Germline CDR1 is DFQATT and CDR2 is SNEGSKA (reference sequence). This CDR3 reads CSATTVVVPEKLFF.

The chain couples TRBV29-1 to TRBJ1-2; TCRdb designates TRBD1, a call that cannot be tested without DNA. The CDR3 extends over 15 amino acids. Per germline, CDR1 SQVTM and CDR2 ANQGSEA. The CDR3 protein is CSVDTGTGGVYGYTF.

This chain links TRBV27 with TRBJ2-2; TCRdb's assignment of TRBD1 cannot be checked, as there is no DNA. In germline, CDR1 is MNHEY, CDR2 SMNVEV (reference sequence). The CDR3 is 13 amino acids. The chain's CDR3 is CASRGTGTGELFF.

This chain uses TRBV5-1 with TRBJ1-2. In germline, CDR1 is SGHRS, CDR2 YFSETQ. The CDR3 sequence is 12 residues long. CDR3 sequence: CASISLFYGYTF.

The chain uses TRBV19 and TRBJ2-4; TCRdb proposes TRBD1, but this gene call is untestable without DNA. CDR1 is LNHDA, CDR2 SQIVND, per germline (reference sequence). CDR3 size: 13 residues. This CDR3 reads CASSIRNRGIQYF. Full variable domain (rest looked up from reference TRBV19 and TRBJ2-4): DGGITQSPKYLFRKEGQNVTLSCEQNLNHDAMYWYRQDPGQGLRLIYYSQIVNDFQKGDIAEGYSVSREKKESFPLTVTSAQKNPTAFYLCASSIRNRGIQYFGAGTRLSVL.

The CDR3 spells CASSLEGTRAYEQYF. This chain links TRBV7-2 with TRBJ2-7; TCRdb's assignment of TRBD2 cannot be checked, as there is no DNA. This CDR3 is 15 amino acids long. Per the germline V gene, CDR1 is SGHTA and CDR2 is FQGNSA.

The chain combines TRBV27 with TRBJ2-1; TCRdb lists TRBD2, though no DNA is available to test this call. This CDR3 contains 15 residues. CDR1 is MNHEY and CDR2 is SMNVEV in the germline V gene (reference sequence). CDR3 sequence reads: CASTGAGGPLNEQFF.

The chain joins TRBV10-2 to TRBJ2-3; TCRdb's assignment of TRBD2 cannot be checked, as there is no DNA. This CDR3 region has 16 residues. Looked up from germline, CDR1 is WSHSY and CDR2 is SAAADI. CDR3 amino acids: CATGPLAGGLTDTQYF.

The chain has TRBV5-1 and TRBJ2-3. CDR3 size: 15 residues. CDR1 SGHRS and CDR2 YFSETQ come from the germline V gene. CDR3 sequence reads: CASSLIDGSTDTQYF.